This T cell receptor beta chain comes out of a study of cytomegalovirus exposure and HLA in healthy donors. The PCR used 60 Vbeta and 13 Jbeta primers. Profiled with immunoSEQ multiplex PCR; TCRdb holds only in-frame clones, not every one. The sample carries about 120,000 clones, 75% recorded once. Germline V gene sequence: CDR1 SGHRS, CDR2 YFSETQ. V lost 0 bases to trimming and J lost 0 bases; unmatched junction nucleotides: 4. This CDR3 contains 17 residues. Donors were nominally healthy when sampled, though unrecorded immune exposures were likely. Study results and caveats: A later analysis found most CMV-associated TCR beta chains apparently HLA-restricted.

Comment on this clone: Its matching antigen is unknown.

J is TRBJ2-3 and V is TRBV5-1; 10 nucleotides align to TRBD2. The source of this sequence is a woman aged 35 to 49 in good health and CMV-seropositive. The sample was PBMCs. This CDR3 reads CASSLALAGDSTDTQYF. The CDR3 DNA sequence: TGCGCCAGCAGCTTGGCGCTAGCGGGAGATAGCACAGATACGCAGTATTTT. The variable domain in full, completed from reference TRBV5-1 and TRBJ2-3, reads KAGVTQTPRYLIKTRGQQVTLSCSPISGHRSVSWYQQTPGQGLQFLFEYFSETQRNKGNFPGRFSGRQFSNSRSEMNVSTLELGDSALYLCASSLALAGDSTDTQYFGPGTRLTVL.